A single sample is the source of the 5 T cell receptor beta chains below, sequenced in a study of blood T cells in healthy people across ages. A second PCR, run for about 6 to 11 cycles, used a sample-barcoded 5' primer plus a J-beta primer mix. TCRdb reprocessed the 5' RACE reads with MiXCR, giving one entry per CDR3 protein. The sample yields roughly 500,000 distinct CDR3 sequences, approximately 27% seen once. Source material: blood. Receptor source: a woman aged 70-85 years in good health.

This chain uses TRBV9 with TRBJ1-2; 10 bases match TRBD1. Germline-derived CDR1 and CDR2 are SGDLS and YYNGEE. The trim removed 4 bases at V and 7 bases at J, leaving 7 bases unmatched. The CDR3 is made up of 14 amino acids. Here the CDR3 reads CASSPQGDRGGYTF. The CDR3 DNA reads TGTGCCAGCAGCCCCCAGGGGGACAGGGGTGGCTACACCTTC.

Remarks on this clonotype: The junction does not match germline at one end; this may be a read error. V and J are TRBV4-2 and TRBJ2-7, with no clear D. The J call may not be correct, given that the DNA end is closer to TRBJ2-5. This CDR3 is 14 amino acids long. Germline CDR1 reads LGHNA; CDR2 reads YNFKEQ. CDR3 residues: CASSHTTFQGTQYF. In DNA form, the CDR3 reads TGTGCCAGCAGCCATACAACTTTCCAAGGGACCCAGTACTTC.

There are a few counts of this clonotype. The chain uses TRBV20-1 and TRBJ1-1; possibly TRBD1 for D (6 bases). CDR3 length: 14 amino acids. Looked up from germline, CDR1 is DFQATT and CDR2 is SNEGSKA (reference sequence). The V end was cut by 0 bases, the J end by 0 bases, with 8 bases between. CDR3 DNA sequence: TGCAGTGCTAGAGATGGGGGGCTGAACACTGAAGCTTTCTTT. It codes for CSARDGGLNTEAFF.

The V gene is TRBV20-1, the J gene TRBJ2-7; 14 nucleotides align to TRBD2. Germline CDR1 reads DFQATT; CDR2 reads SNEGSKA (reference sequence). The CDR3 consists of 13 residues. V lost 6 bases and J lost 5; bases outside the gene matches: 3. This CDR3 reads CSAEGLAGDEQYF. CDR3 DNA: TGCAGTGCAGAGGGACTAGCGGGGGACGAGCAGTACTTC.

The V call is TRBV4-2, the J call TRBJ2-3; 8 bases align to TRBD2. Germline V gene lookup returns CDR1 LGHNA and CDR2 YNFKEQ. With V trimmed by 2 bases and J by 0 bases, 7 bases remained unmatched. The CDR3 consists of 17 residues. CDR3 in DNA: TGTGCCAGCAGCCAACCGCCGAGCGGGGGTAGCACAGATACGCAGTATTTT. It yields the protein CASSQPPSGGSTDTQYF.